The 3 T cell receptor beta chains reported below all come from one sample, sequenced in a study of Ad26.COV2.S vaccination and SARS-CoV-2 variants (dated by TCRdb to the early 2020s). The library came from the immunoSEQ multiplex PCR assay. TCRdb stores this immuneACCESS table with in-frame sequences only. Part of the clones is absent; in the studies checked, under half of the shortfall reflects unresolved V genes, and no reason is known for the rest. Within this sample are about 460,000 clones, with 70% to 90% of them counted one time only. The leading ten clones occupy over 1.5% of the sample. The treatment or condition label for this specimen denotes: around 19 received Ad26.COV2.S at low or high dose, single or two shots; 5 received placebo; per-sample allocation not given. For vaccine and placebo recipients, repertoires were sequenced using samples collected on day 63 after the first injection.

Source: peripheral blood, taken in a trial of Ad26.COV2.S vaccine versus placebo. These receptors were taken from a person aged 18-65 years who received the Ad26.COV2.S COVID-19 vaccine or a placebo.

This clone showed up just once. In nucleotides, the CDR3 is TGTGCCACCAGCAGAGGTATTGGGGTCTCCTACAATGAGCAGTTCTTC. Translation: CATSRGIGVSYNEQFF. This chain connects TRBV15 to TRBJ2-1, with D hard to call. The CDR3 consists of 16 residues. In germline, CDR1 is LNHNV, CDR2 YYDKDF (reference sequence). Trimming took off 1 base at V and 0 bases at J, with 10 bases between the two ends.

The CDR3 reads CASTRLAGYNEQFF. The CDR3 DNA is TGTGCCAGCACCCGACTAGCGGGCTACAATGAGCAGTTCTTC. The chain carries TRBV28 and TRBJ2-1, with 10 bases aligning to TRBD2. The germline CDR1 and CDR2 sequences are MDHEN and SYDVKM. The V segment lost 7 bases and the J segment 3 bases; nucleotides outside the gene matches: 3. This CDR3 region has 14 residues.

The chain carries TRBV4-2 and TRBJ2-2; 12 positions agree with TRBD2. V shed 4 bases, J shed 5 bases, and the junction held 11 bases outside the gene matches. The germline gives CDR1 LGHNA, CDR2 YNFKEQ. The CDR3 contains 18 residues. The CDR3 bases are TGTGCCAGCAGCCCACTACCGACTAGCGGGGGCCAAACCGGGGAGCTGTTTTTT. This sequence encodes CASSPLPTSGGQTGELFF.